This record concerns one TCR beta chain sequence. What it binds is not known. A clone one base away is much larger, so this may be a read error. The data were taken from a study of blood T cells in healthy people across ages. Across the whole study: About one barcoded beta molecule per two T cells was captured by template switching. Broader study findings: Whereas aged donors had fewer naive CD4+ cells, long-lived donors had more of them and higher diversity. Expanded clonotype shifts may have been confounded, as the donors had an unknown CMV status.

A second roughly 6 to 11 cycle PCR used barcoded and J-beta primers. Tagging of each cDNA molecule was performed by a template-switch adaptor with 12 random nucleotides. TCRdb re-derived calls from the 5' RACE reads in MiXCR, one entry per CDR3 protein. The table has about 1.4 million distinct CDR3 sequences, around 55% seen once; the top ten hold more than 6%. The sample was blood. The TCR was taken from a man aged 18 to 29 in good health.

The CDR3 DNA reads TGTGCCAGCAGTGACGGGAACAATGAGCAGTTCTTC. As protein: CASSDGNNEQFF. This rearrangement joins TRBV7-9 to TRBJ2-1; maybe TRBD2 (5 bases). Trimming took 6 bases from V and 5 from J, leaving 8 bases between them. Germline V gene data show CDR1 as SEHNR and CDR2 as FQNEAQ (reference sequence). There are 12 residues in the CDR3.